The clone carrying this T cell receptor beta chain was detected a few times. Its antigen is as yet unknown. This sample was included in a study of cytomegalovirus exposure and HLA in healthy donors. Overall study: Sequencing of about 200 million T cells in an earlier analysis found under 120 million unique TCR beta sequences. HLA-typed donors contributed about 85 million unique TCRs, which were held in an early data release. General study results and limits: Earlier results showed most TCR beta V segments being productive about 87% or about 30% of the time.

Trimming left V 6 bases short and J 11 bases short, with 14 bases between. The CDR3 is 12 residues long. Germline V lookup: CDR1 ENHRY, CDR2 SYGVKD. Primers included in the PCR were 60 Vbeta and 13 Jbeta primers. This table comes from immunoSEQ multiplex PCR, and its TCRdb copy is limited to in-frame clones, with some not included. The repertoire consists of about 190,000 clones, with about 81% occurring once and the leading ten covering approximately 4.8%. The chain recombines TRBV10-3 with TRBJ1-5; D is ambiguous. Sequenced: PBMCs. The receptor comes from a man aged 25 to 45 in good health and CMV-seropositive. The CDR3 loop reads CAIRAESGTQHF. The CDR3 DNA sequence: TGTGCCATCAGGGCAGAGTCGGGAACCCAGCATTTT.